Listed below are T cell receptor beta chains from one sample, sequenced in a study of blood T cell repertoires in COVID-19. Here immunoSEQ multiplex PCR was the method, and the copy in TCRdb shows in-frame clones only, minus some. The table records approximately 400,000 clones, more than 65% of them present only once. The sequencing sample was made of peripheral blood. These receptor sequences come from a human donor with acute or convalescent COVID-19. The donor label of this sample is uncertain. Both conserved end residues are trimmed from each CDR3. The D gene is left open where the match is weak. Clone size, where shown, is once, few, many, or a class for clones that have expanded.

abundance	d_gene	v_gene	j_gene	CDR3aa
once	TRBD1	TRBV11-3	TRBJ2-7	ASSQRGGTGPYEQY
once	NA	TRBV18	TRBJ2-5	ASSRNRRGSGSYGETQY
NA	NA	TRBV7-2	TRBJ2-1	ASTPQRGIGDEQF
NA	NA	TRBV6-4	TRBJ2-3	ASSERFTDTQY
NA	NA	TRBV3-1/TRBV3-2	TRBJ2-4	ASSLLASAKNIQY
NA	NA	TRBV28	TRBJ1-5	ASSPQNQPQH
NA	TRBD2	TRBV2	TRBJ2-1	ASRGSGGNEQF
once	NA	TRBV2	TRBJ2-7	ASSVRHEQY
NA	NA	TRBV27	TRBJ2-5	ASSPLAEETQY
NA	NA	TRBV20-1	TRBJ2-3	SASQGSISTDTQY
few	NA	TRBV7-8	TRBJ1-1	ASTDGGDTEAF
NA	NA	TRBV30	TRBJ2-2	AWLGGMNTGELF
NA	TRBD1	TRBV28	TRBJ1-4	ASRQGSNEKLF
NA	NA	TRBV6-5	TRBJ2-4	ASSYRETLAKNIQY
NA	NA	TRBV5-4	TRBJ2-5	ASSRRGGGETQY
NA	NA	TRBV28	TRBJ2-7	ASTFPSGNEQY
NA	NA	TRBV19	TRBJ1-2	ASSRNRYGYT
NA	TRBD1	TRBV5-1	TRBJ1-1	ASSPRQGVANTEAF
NA	NA	TRBV6-5	TRBJ1-4	AGASGGLNEKLF
NA	NA	TRBV30	TRBJ1-3	AWSVLQTIY
NA	TRBD1	TRBV3-1/TRBV3-2	TRBJ1-3	ASSQTGQGGGNTIY
NA	NA	TRBV7-2	TRBJ1-5	ASSLVRDSNQPQH
few	TRBD1	TRBV3-1/TRBV3-2	TRBJ1-3	ASSQDPGGSGNTIY
NA	NA	TRBV28	TRBJ1-2	ASGKEVYGYT
NA	NA	TRBV5-1	TRBJ2-3	ASSLDYRGLDTQY
NA	TRBD2	TRBV19	TRBJ2-1	ASSRSSGLGYNEQF
NA	TRBD1	TRBV7-2	TRBJ2-1	ASSADRGPYNEQF
NA	TRBD1	TRBV2	TRBJ2-2	ASSENTGGKYTGELF
NA	TRBD1	TRBV18	TRBJ1-1	ASSPITGGMNTEAF
few	NA	TRBV30	TRBJ1-1	AWSVGLNTEAF
NA	NA	TRBV15	TRBJ1-1	ATAEGRGTEAF
NA	TRBD1	TRBV29-1	TRBJ1-2	SVGTAYYGYT
NA	NA	TRBV12-3/TRBV12-4	TRBJ1-2	ASSVQGWDGYT
NA	NA	TRBV3-1/TRBV3-2	TRBJ1-1	ASSLYQGTEAF
NA	TRBD1	TRBV18	TRBJ2-3	ASSQGQGGTDTQY
NA	TRBD1	TRBV6-5	TRBJ2-7	ASSSAGTGAYEQY
NA	NA	TRBV7-9	TRBJ1-3	ASRGTGFEGLYSGNTIY
NA	NA	TRBV3-1/TRBV3-2	TRBJ1-5	ASSQGQGDSRPQH
NA	TRBD2	TRBV9	TRBJ2-1	ASSVGGWSSGGQF
NA	TRBD1	TRBV5-6	TRBJ1-5	ASSPGQGVQPQH
NA	TRBD2	TRBV10-2	TRBJ2-2	ASTRSLAGVRSGELF
NA	NA	TRBV6-1	TRBJ1-1	ASSEVRGITEAF
NA	NA	TRBV12-3/TRBV12-4	TRBJ2-2	ASRLSGELF
NA	TRBD2	TRBV19	TRBJ2-3	ASSIEGLAGASDTQY
NA	NA	TRBV28	TRBJ2-2	ASRIQGPGELF
once	TRBD1	TRBV18	TRBJ1-4	ASSLQTGGTTNEKLF
NA	NA	TRBV11-2	TRBJ1-4	ASSLAGLHEKLF
NA	NA	TRBV2	TRBJ1-2	ASRGGGWFDGYT
NA	TRBD2	TRBV6-5	TRBJ2-5	ASSAGTSGASQY
NA	TRBD2	TRBV10-1	TRBJ2-7	ASSERLAGAYEQY
NA	NA	TRBV7-9	TRBJ1-3	ASSLGSGAGNTIY
NA	NA	TRBV27	TRBJ1-5	ASSYGLPEGNQPQH